This T cell receptor beta chain comes out of a study of T cells of healthy individuals. The CDR3 runs 15 residues. Deletions cut 6 bases from V and 3 bases from J, with 15 bases between. Looked up from germline, CDR1 is MNHEY and CDR2 is SVGEGT. Using its own MiXCR run on the 5' RACE reads, TCRdb lists one record per CDR3 protein. The data show over 95,000 distinct CDR3 sequences, 17% seen once. This clonotype was detected only a few times. This sequence joins TRBV6-2 or TRBV6-3 and TRBJ2-1; a possible D gene is TRBD2 (5 bases). The clonotype originates from a human donor in good health. Here the CDR3 DNA reads TGTGCCAGCAGCCTTATCGGACTCAACTACAATGAGCAGTTCTTC. Protein product: CASSLIGLNYNEQFF.